Below are 27 T cell receptor beta chains sequenced from a single sample in a study of blood T cell repertoires in COVID-19 (dated by TCRdb to about 2020). The library relied on the immunoSEQ multiplex PCR assay. The immuneACCESS repertoire file appears here via TCRdb, limited to in-frame rearrangements. These files lack a portion of the clones; in checked studies, under half of the deficit traces to unresolved V genes, and the cause of the others is not known. Present in this sample are about 110,000 clones, 85% of which were seen just once. In total, the top ten clones hold 4% to 5% of the sample. Sequences were obtained from peripheral blood. The origin of the receptors is a man over 45 with acute or convalescent COVID-19.

The chain is built from TRBV28 and TRBJ2-2; 7 bases are a match to TRBD1. With V trimmed by 6 bases and J by 3 bases, 7 bases remained unmatched. Germline CDR1 MDHEN, CDR2 SYDVKM. CDR3 size: 15 residues. This chain's CDR3 is CASRYRDRDTGELFF. CDR3 coding DNA: TGTGCCAGCAGATACCGGGACAGAGACACCGGGGAGCTGTTTTTT.

Details on this clone: A junction end diverges from the germline sequence, so it may reflect a read error. CDR3 sequence (DNA): TGTGCTAGCAGCTTAGAAGCCATCGGTAACACCGGGGAGCTGTTTTTT. Its translation is CASSLEAIGNTGELFF. V usage is TRBV7-7 and J usage is TRBJ2-2; D is uncertain. Germline loops: CDR1 SSHAT, CDR2 FNYEAQ (reference sequence). This CDR3 is 16 amino acids long. The whole variable domain, filled in from reference TRBV7-7 and TRBJ2-2, reads GAGVSQSPRYKVTKRGQDVTLRCDPISSHATLYWYQQALGQGPEFLTYFNYEAQPDKSGLPSDRFSAERPEGSISTLTIQRTEQRDSAMYRCASSLEAIGNTGELFFGEGSRLTVL.

For the CDR3, the DNA is TGTGCCAGCAGCTTAGGGTCAGGGAACTATGGCTACACCTTC. It translates to CASSLGSGNYGYTF. The chain couples TRBV7-9 to TRBJ1-2; D is possibly TRBD1 (5 bases). In germline, CDR1 is SEHNR, CDR2 FQNEAQ (reference sequence). The CDR3 is made up of 14 amino acids. Trimming removed 1 base from V and 2 bases from J, with 8 bases in between. Filled out from reference TRBV7-9 and TRBJ1-2, the complete variable domain reads DTGVSQNPRHKITKRGQNVTFRCDPISEHNRLYWYRQTLGQGPEFLTYFQNEAQLEKSRLLSDRFSAERPKGSFSTLEIQRTEQGDSAMYLCASSLGSGNYGYTFGSGTRLTVV.

This chain uses TRBV9 with TRBJ2-2; TRBD2 agrees at 14 bases. J gave up 4 bases and V 1 base, and 3 bases lay outside the gene matches. The CDR3 sequence is 17 residues long. Germline CDR1 and CDR2: SGDLS and YYNGEE. Written as DNA, the CDR3 is TGTGCCAGCAGCGTAAGGGGGACTAGCGGGAGCACCGGGGAGCTGTTTTTT. Amino acids: CASSVRGTSGSTGELFF.

J is TRBJ1-5 and V is TRBV6-6, with TRBD1 identical over 9 bases. Germline lookup yields CDR1 MNHNY and CDR2 SVGAGI (reference sequence). The CDR3 spans 14 residues. The V segment lost 6 bases and the J segment 4 bases; nucleotides outside the gene matches: 4. CDR3: CASSPTGGNQPQHF. CDR3 bases: TGTGCCAGCAGCCCGACAGGGGGGAATCAGCCCCAGCATTTT.

The rearrangement joins TRBV7-9 to TRBJ1-3, with D maybe TRBD1 (6 bases). V was cut by 2 bases and J by 0 bases, with 8 bases left in between. The germline gives CDR1 SEHNR, CDR2 FQNEAQ (reference sequence). CDR3 length equals 15 residues. The CDR3 sequence is CASSLQGSSGNTIYF. CDR3 in DNA: TGTGCCAGCAGCTTACAGGGGAGCTCTGGAAACACCATATATTTT.

The CDR3 DNA sequence: TGTGCCATCAGGGGAGACAGGAACTCTGGAAACACCATATATTTT. Its translation is CAIRGDRNSGNTIYF. The chain is built from TRBV10-3 and TRBJ1-3; D is perhaps TRBD1 (6 bases). The V end lost 6 bases, the J end lost 0 bases, and 12 bases lay between the germline ends. The length of the CDR3 is 15 residues. Germline loops: CDR1 ENHRY, CDR2 SYGVKD.

This clone came up a few times. The chain couples TRBV10-1 to TRBJ2-7; 9 positions match TRBD1. J gave up 2 bases and V 6 bases, and 14 bases lay outside the gene matches. Germline V gene sequence: CDR1 WNHNN, CDR2 SYGVQD (reference sequence). The CDR3 extends over 17 amino acids. CDR3 loop: CASSGHLGTGPTYEQYF. CDR3 DNA: TGCGCCAGCAGCGGACACCTAGGGACAGGGCCAACCTACGAGCAGTACTTC.

CDR3 sequence (DNA): TGTGCCAGCAGCTTAAGCGCCGACCAGCCCCAGCATTTT. Translating gives CASSLSADQPQHF. The chain carries TRBV11-2 and TRBJ1-5; D not certain. The CDR3 consists of 13 residues. In germline, CDR1 is SGHAT, CDR2 FQNNGV. The V gene lost 2 bases and the J gene lost 7 bases, with 9 bases spanning the gap.

The chain links TRBV4-1 to TRBJ2-7, with D possibly TRBD2 on 7 matching bases. Germline values: CDR1 MGHRA, CDR2 YSYEKL. V shed 0 bases and J shed 9 bases, with 12 bases lying between them. CDR3 length equals 13 residues. CDR3 DNA sequence: TGCGCCAGCAGCCAAGATGGAGGGGGGGGGCAGTACTTC. Translating it yields CASSQDGGGGQYF.

The CDR3 here is CASSPHINSPLHF. The CDR3 DNA reads as TGTGCCAGCAGCCCCCACATTAATTCACCCCTCCACTTT. The V gene is TRBV9, the J gene TRBJ1-6; no clear D. Trimming pared 4 bases from V and 6 bases from J, leaving 8 bases between. The CDR3 contains 13 residues. In germline, CDR1 is SGDLS, CDR2 YYNGEE. Using reference TRBV9 and TRBJ1-6 for the parts outside the CDR3, the full variable domain is DSGVTQTPKHLITATGQRVTLRCSPRSGDLSVYWYQQSLDQGLQFLIQYYNGEERAKGNILERFSAQQFPDLHSELNLSSLELGDSALYFCASSPHINSPLHFGNGTRLTVT.

The J gene is TRBJ1-2, the V gene TRBV6-5; maybe TRBD1 (5 bases). Germline lookup yields CDR1 MNHEY and CDR2 SVGAGI. This CDR3 region has 11 residues. The ends were cut back, 7 bases at V and 2 bases at J, with 5 bases in the middle. The CDR3 loop is CASTGNYGYTF. The CDR3 DNA is TGTGCCAGCACAGGGAACTATGGCTACACCTTC.

The chain couples TRBV21-1 to TRBJ2-2; the listed D gene, TRBD2, was not tested against the DNA. TRBV21-1 is a listed pseudogene. This CDR3 spans 18 amino acids. The CDR3, as DNA: TGTGCCAGCAGCAAAGGAGATTCCCCCATCGCGAACACCGGGGAGCTGTTTTTT. Encoded protein: CASSKGDSPIANTGELFF.

The chain is built from TRBV5-1 and TRBJ1-2, with D perhaps matching TRBD1 (6 bases). Germline values: CDR1 SGHRS, CDR2 YFSETQ. V was shortened by 5 bases and J by 1 base, with 15 bases between the two germline ends. The CDR3 spans 15 residues. CDR3 in DNA: TGCGCCAGCAGAGGAGGTATACAGGGTAACTATGGCTACACCTTC. Translating it yields CASRGGIQGNYGYTF.

V gene TRBV7-9 combines with J gene TRBJ2-3, with D perhaps matching TRBD2 (5 bases). Germline assignment: CDR1 SEHNR and CDR2 FQNEAQ (reference sequence). This CDR3 is 15 amino acids long. Trimming removed 5 bases from V and 0 bases from J, with 12 bases in between. The DNA for the CDR3 is TGTGCCAGCAGCGAGGGCCTCATTAGCACAGATACGCAGTATTTT. It translates to CASSEGLISTDTQYF.

This rearrangement joins TRBV15 to TRBJ1-2; 8 bases are shared with TRBD1. V dropped 2 bases and J dropped 4; count of bases not matched to a gene: 9. Germline assignment: CDR1 LNHNV and CDR2 YYDKDF (reference sequence). The CDR3 length is 16 residues. CDR3 amino acids: CATSRYRDRPSYGYTF. In DNA form, the CDR3 reads TGTGCCACCAGCAGATACCGGGACAGGCCGTCCTATGGCTACACCTTC.

This clone was seen once. The V gene is TRBV7-8, the J gene TRBJ2-1, with 8 nucleotides matching TRBD2. With 3 bases clipped from V and 0 bases from J, the junction kept 10 bases outside the gene matches. The CDR3 has 18 residues. Per the germline V gene, CDR1 is SGHVS and CDR2 is FQNEAQ. The CDR3 sequence: CASSFSGGSLSSYNEQFF. CDR3 DNA: TGTGCCAGCAGCTTCTCGGGAGGGTCCTTGAGCTCCTACAATGAGCAGTTCTTC.

The V call is TRBV13, the J call TRBJ2-7; D is unclear. Germline V gene data show CDR1 as PRHDT and CDR2 as FYEKMQ (reference sequence). V was cut by 5 bases and J by 0 bases, with 2 bases left in between. The CDR3 contains 11 residues. The CDR3 coding sequence is TGTGCCAGCAGCCACTCCTACGAGCAGTACTTC. It specifies CASSHSYEQYF. Combining the CDR3 with reference TRBV13 and TRBJ2-7 gives the whole variable domain AAGVIQSPRHLIKEKRETATLKCYPIPRHDTVYWYQQGPGQDPQFLISFYEKMQSDKGSIPDRFSAQQFSDYHSELNMSSLELGDSALYFCASSHSYEQYFGPGTRLTVT.

This clone was recorded only once. The rearrangement uses TRBV10-3 and TRBJ2-2, with D perhaps TRBD2 (6 bases). Germline lookup yields CDR1 ENHRY and CDR2 SYGVKD. The CDR3 loop spans 13 amino acids. The V end was cut by 11 bases, the J end by 4 bases, with 14 bases between. The CDR3 nucleotides are TGTGCCGGCGGAGGAGGGAGCACCGGGGAGCTGTTTTTT. Its translation: CAGGGGSTGELFF.

The chain couples TRBV6-5 to TRBJ1-2; no firm D call. The CDR3 totals 13 residues. V was pared by 7 bases and J by 5 bases, with 14 bases between. Looked up from germline, CDR1 is MNHEY and CDR2 is SVGAGI. The CDR3 nucleotides read TGTGCCAGCACCCCTCGGGGAGAATATGGCTACACCTTC. Translation: CASTPRGEYGYTF.

The chain uses TRBV30 and TRBJ2-7, with 9 nucleotides matching TRBD2. V lost 5 bases and J lost 0; bases outside the gene matches: 5. This CDR3 contains 14 residues. CDR1 GTSNPN and CDR2 SVGIG come from the germline V gene (reference sequence). Written as DNA, the CDR3 is TGTGCCTGGGAAATAGCGGGAGCCTCCTACGAGCAGTACTTC. Translating gives CAWEIAGASYEQYF.

This clone was observed a single time. CDR3 sequence reads: CASRSAGNSGANVLTF. CDR3 DNA sequence: TGCGCCAGCAGGTCTGCAGGGAACTCTGGGGCCAACGTCCTGACTTTC. The rearrangement uses TRBV5-1 and TRBJ2-6; TRBD1 is a possible D gene (5 bases). V lost 5 bases and J 0 bases, leaving 12 bases between the germline ends. The CDR3 covers 16 residues. The germline gives CDR1 SGHRS, CDR2 YFSETQ.

This rearrangement joins TRBV11-3 to TRBJ2-3, with D perhaps TRBD2 (6 bases). The V gene lost 1 base and the J gene lost 3 bases, with 11 bases spanning the gap. Germline V gene lookup returns CDR1 SGHNT and CDR2 YENEEA. The CDR3 is made up of 15 amino acids. CDR3 nucleotides: TGTGCCAGCAGCTTAGTTGGGGCGGGGACAGATACGCAGTATTTT. Translation: CASSLVGAGTDTQYF.

In DNA, the CDR3 is TGTGCCAGCAGCGTAGGAAGCCGACTGAGCACAGATACGCAGTATTTT. It specifies CASSVGSRLSTDTQYF. This chain uses TRBV9 with TRBJ2-3, with D unclear. Trimming shortened V by 0 bases and J by 0 bases, and 11 bases separated the two germline ends. CDR3 size: 16 residues. Germline V lookup: CDR1 SGDLS, CDR2 YYNGEE.

This rearrangement joins TRBV10-3 to TRBJ2-3, with TRBD2 matching 13 bases. The CDR3 has 16 amino acids. After removal of 4 bases from V and 4 bases from J, the junction contained 5 bases not matched to a gene. Per germline, CDR1 ENHRY and CDR2 SYGVKD. The CDR3 sequence: CAISGGTSGTADTQYF. The CDR3, as DNA: TGTGCCATCAGTGGAGGGACTAGCGGGACTGCAGATACGCAGTATTTT.

The rearrangement joins TRBV6-5 to TRBJ2-3, with TRBD1 identical over 9 bases. The CDR3 loop spans 16 amino acids. V lost 0 bases and J lost 2; bases outside the gene matches: 3. CDR1 MNHEY and CDR2 SVGAGI come from the germline V gene. Here the CDR3 DNA reads TGTGCCAGCAGTTACTCCGGGACAGGGCCCACAGATACGCAGTATTTT. Amino acids: CASSYSGTGPTDTQYF.

The chain combines TRBV11-2 with TRBJ1-2; D uncertain. Germline assignment: CDR1 SGHAT and CDR2 FQNNGV. The CDR3 runs 15 residues. V was shortened by 1 base and J by 7 bases, with 16 bases between the two germline ends. CDR3 DNA sequence: TGTGCCAGCAGCTTAGTAAATATAGGGAGGCTTGGCTACACCTTC. Translation gives CASSLVNIGRLGYTF.